This paragraph covers one T cell receptor (beta chain) sequence. Categorization into cohorts depended on clinical history that participants reported. These data belong to a study of blood T cell repertoires in COVID-19. Sequenced by immunoSEQ multiplex PCR; TCRdb stores in-frame clones only, minus some. The sample holds 230,000 or so clones, roughly 88% seen once. V was clipped by 1 base and J by 4 bases; unmatched bases: 5. The germline gives CDR1 SGHRS, CDR2 YFSETQ. CDR3 length equals 16 residues. V usage is TRBV5-1 and J usage is TRBJ2-1; 10 bases agree with TRBD2. Material for sequencing was PBMCs or T cells enriched from blood (not recorded which). The sequence derives from a woman between 40 and 55 years old with acute COVID-19. CDR3 loop: CASSLPSGGPYNEQFF. The CDR3 DNA reads TGCGCCAGCAGCTTGCCTAGCGGGGGCCCTTACAATGAGCAGTTCTTC.